This passage covers 10 T cell receptor beta chains from one sample sequenced in a study of T cells in Graves' hyperthyroidism and ophthalmopathy. TCR beta CDR3 regions were amplified from RNA transcripts. First-round RT-PCR of the TCR CDR3 relied on the HTBI primer set. TCRdb independently ran MiXCR on the multiplex PCR reads; one entry per CDR3 protein. The table has a few hundred thousand distinct CDR3 sequences, about 15% seen once. The sample taken for sequencing was blood. Receptor source: a woman aged 18-29 years with Graves' hyperthyroidism.

This clonotype was observed many times. This chain uses TRBV7-2 with TRBJ2-2, with 7 bases identical to TRBD2. This CDR3 comprises 14 residues. Germline lookup yields CDR1 SGHTA and CDR2 FQGNSA. Trimming cost V 5 bases and J 13 bases; bases outside gene matches: 13. This CDR3 reads CASSRRLAASLLFF. CDR3 sequence (DNA): TGTGCCAGCAGCCGCCGACTAGCTGCTAGTCTGCTGTTTTTT.

Remarks on this clonotype: It may be a read error: a sequence one base away is much more abundant. This sequence joins TRBV5-1 and TRBJ1-2, with a tentative D call TRBD1 (6 bases). The CDR3 contains 15 residues. The germline V gene encodes CDR1 SGHRS and CDR2 YFSETQ. CDR3 amino acids: CATSPEQGANYGYAF. The DNA of the CDR3 is TGCGCCACCTCACCGGAACAGGGCGCTAACTATGGCTACGCCTTC.

There are many counts of this clonotype. The chain recombines TRBV2 with TRBJ2-3, with D possibly TRBD1 on 6 matching bases. Between the trimmed V and J ends, which lost 7 bases and 3 bases, there was a span of 17 bases. The CDR3 spans 15 residues. Germline V CDR1 and CDR2: SNHLY, FYNNEI. CDR3 sequence reads: CASKRMAGATDTQYF. The CDR3 bases are TGTGCCAGCAAACGGATGGCAGGGGCAACAGATACGCAGTATTTT. The variable domain in full, with the rest retrieved from reference TRBV2 and TRBJ2-3, is EPEVTQTPSHQVTQMGQEVILRCVPISNHLYFYWYRQILGQKVEFLVSFYNNEISEKSEIFDDQFSVERPDGSNFTLKIRSTKLEDSAMYFCASKRMAGATDTQYFGPGTRLTVL.

The rearrangement links TRBV2 to TRBJ2-5; no clear D gene. V was cut by 4 bases and J by 1 base, with 4 bases left in between. The germline V gene encodes CDR1 SNHLY and CDR2 FYNNEI. The CDR3 length is 12 residues. The CDR3 nucleotides read TGTGCCAGCAGTGCGGGCCAAGAGACCCAGTACTTC. Its protein is CASSAGQETQYF. The full variable domain, completed using reference TRBV2 and TRBJ2-5, is EPEVTQTPSHQVTQMGQEVILRCVPISNHLYFYWYRQILGQKVEFLVSFYNNEISEKSEIFDDQFSVERPDGSNFTLKIRSTKLEDSAMYFCASSAGQETQYFGPGTRLLVL.

This clonotype was counted at least ten times. The chain combines TRBV9 with TRBJ2-5; D may be TRBD2 (5 bases). The V gene's germline CDR1 is SGDLS and CDR2 YYNGEE. V was shortened by 0 bases and J by 2 bases, with 17 bases between the two germline ends. The CDR3 consists of 17 residues. CDR3 sequence (DNA): TGTGCCAGCAGCGTAGCTACCGGGATGGCGGTTCAAGAGACCCAGTACTTC. Translation gives CASSVATGMAVQETQYF.

The V gene is TRBV14, the J gene TRBJ2-7, with 9 bases lining up with TRBD1. Germline V gene lookup returns CDR1 SGHDN and CDR2 FVKESK. This CDR3 is 16 amino acids long. The ends lost 3 bases at V and 6 bases at J; junction bases unmatched: 12. CDR3 sequence: CASSQGPGQGFLEQYV. For the CDR3, the DNA is TGTGCCAGCAGCCAGGGTCCGGGACAGGGATTCCTCGAGCAGTACGTC.

This clonotype was picked up many times. In nucleotides, the CDR3 is TGTGCCAGCAGCGACACCGGGACAGGCCTTAATGGCTACACCTTC. Protein product: CASSDTGTGLNGYTF. The chain uses TRBV7-9 and TRBJ1-2; 8 bases fit TRBD1. J lost 6 bases, V lost 5 bases, and 11 bases had no gene match. The germline V gene has CDR1 SEHNR and CDR2 FQNEAQ (reference sequence). The length of the CDR3 is 15 residues.

The chain carries TRBV7-2 and TRBJ2-1; tentatively, D is TRBD1 (5 bases). Germline CDR1 and CDR2: SGHTA and FQGNSA. Deletions cut 6 bases from V and 5 bases from J, with 11 bases between. The CDR3 covers 13 residues. The CDR3 sequence: CASRPQVHNEQFF. The CDR3 nucleotides read TGTGCCAGCAGGCCACAGGTCCACAATGAGCAGTTCTTC.

This chain connects TRBV12-3 or TRBV12-4 to TRBJ2-5; either TRBD1 or TRBD2 may supply D (5 bases each). The CDR3 has 14 residues. Trimming left V 2 bases short and J 6 bases short, with 13 bases between. This chain's CDR3 is CASSLTFGTKTQYF. The CDR3 DNA sequence: TGTGCCAGCAGTTTAACGTTCGGGACGAAGACCCAGTACTTC.

This clonotype was detected ten times or more. J is TRBJ1-2 and V is TRBV9, with a tentative D call TRBD1 (6 bases). Germline V gives CDR1 SGDLS, CDR2 YYNGEE. The CDR3 extends over 12 amino acids. Trimming removed 3 bases from V and 4 bases from J, with 7 bases in between. The CDR3 DNA is TGTGCCAGCAGCGCGACAGGCTATGGCTACACCTTC. Its translation: CASSATGYGYTF.